This T cell receptor (beta chain) appears in the sequencing data of a study of blood T cells in healthy people across ages. Study results and limitations: Age brought a roughly linear fall in TCR beta diversity measured per million T cells.

For the second PCR, which ran for about 7 to 12 cycles, a sample-barcoded 5' primer and a J-beta primer mix were used. TCRdb ran MiXCR on the 5' RACE reads and lists one entry per CDR3 protein. The sample lists about 1.6 million distinct CDR3 sequences, around 36% occurring once. The CDR3 covers 11 residues. This clonotype was picked up one time. The antigen is not known. At least 7 million PBMCs were isolated per sample. The sample was blood. J is TRBJ1-2 and V is TRBV12-3 or TRBV12-4; 8 bases are shared with TRBD1. The origin of this receptor is a woman aged 25 to 39 in good health. The CDR3 nucleotides read TGTGGCACTACAGGGGGCTATGGCTACACCTTC. Protein sequence: CGTTGGYGYTF.